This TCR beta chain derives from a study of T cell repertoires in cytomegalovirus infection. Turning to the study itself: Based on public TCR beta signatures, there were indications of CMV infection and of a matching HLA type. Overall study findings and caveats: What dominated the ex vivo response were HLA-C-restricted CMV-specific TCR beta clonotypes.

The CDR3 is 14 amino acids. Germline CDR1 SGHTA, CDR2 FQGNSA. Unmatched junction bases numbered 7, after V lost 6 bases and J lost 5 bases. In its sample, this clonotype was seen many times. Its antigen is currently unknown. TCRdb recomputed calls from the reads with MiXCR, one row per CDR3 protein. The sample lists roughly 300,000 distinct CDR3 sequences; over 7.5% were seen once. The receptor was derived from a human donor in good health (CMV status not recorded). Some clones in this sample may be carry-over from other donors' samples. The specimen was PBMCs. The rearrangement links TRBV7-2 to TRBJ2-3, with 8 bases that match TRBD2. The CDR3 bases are TGTGCCAGCAGGCCTGCGGCGGGAGGAGATACGCAGTATTTT. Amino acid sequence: CASRPAAGGDTQYF.